The 3 T cell receptor beta chains listed next were all sequenced from one sample in a study of blood T cell repertoires in COVID-19. Sequencing was performed with immunoSEQ multiplex PCR; in TCRdb, only in-frame clones are kept and a portion is missing. The table shows roughly 220,000 clones, with approximately 84% occurring only once. The sample taken for sequencing was PBMCs or T cells enriched from blood (not recorded which). Receptors originate from a man aged 40-49 years who had recovered from COVID-19.

This clone was picked up one time. The V gene is TRBV16, the J gene TRBJ2-7; D is perhaps TRBD1 (5 bases). The CDR3 loop spans 13 amino acids. Germline-derived CDR1 and CDR2 are KGHSY and FQNENV. V lost 2 bases to trimming and J lost 6 bases, with 11 bases between them. In nucleotides, the CDR3 is TGTGCCAGCAGCCAAATCCAGGGTTCCGAGCAGTACTTC. This encodes CASSQIQGSEQYF.

This clone was counted only a few times. The chain couples TRBV2 to TRBJ1-1, with D hard to call. V was trimmed by 8 bases and J by 0 bases, leaving 13 bases between them. Germline CDR1 is SNHLY and CDR2 is FYNNEI. The CDR3 has 14 amino acids. The CDR3, as DNA: TGTGCCAGCCTCATCGAGGTCCTGAACACTGAAGCTTTCTTT. It is translated as CASLIEVLNTEAFF.

V is TRBV5-1 and J is TRBJ2-7; D may be TRBD1 (6 bases). CDR3 length: 14 amino acids. V lost 0 bases and J 4 bases, leaving 11 bases between the germline ends. CDR1 is SGHRS, CDR2 YFSETQ, per germline. CDR3 nucleotides: TGCGCCAGCAGCTTGGCACAGGGTTGGTACGAGCAGTACTTC. Translation: CASSLAQGWYEQYF.